The subject of this entry is one T cell receptor (beta chain). Its specificity is unknown. Every patient had mismatch repair deficiency by PCR or immunohistochemistry. TCR sequencing covered three patients who responded to pembrolizumab. Sequencing used immunoSEQ multiplex PCR; TCRdb keeps in-frame clones, though not all of them. The repertoire holds just under 80,000 clones, roughly 80% seen once, with approximately 5.1% in the top ten. This record belongs to a study of PD-1 blockade in mismatch repair-deficient tumors. Study-level background: Enrolled about 2013-2016, patients had progressing, pretreated mismatch repair-deficient cancers of 12 to 13 types.

Whole-study results and caveats: Tumor-resident clones, often undetectable pretreatment in blood, expanded then contracted after pembrolizumab.

Germline assignment: CDR1 LNHDA and CDR2 SQIVND (reference sequence). The CDR3 covers 13 residues. V was clipped by 3 bases and J by 4 bases, with 7 bases between them. The receptor's source is an adult with mismatch repair-deficient cancer. The specimen comprised peripheral blood, sampled 44 weeks after starting pembrolizumab. The chain has TRBV19 and TRBJ1-5; D not resolved. The CDR3 DNA reads TGTGCCAGTAGTATTGAGGGTAATCAGCCCCAGCATTTT. Protein product: CASSIEGNQPQHF.